The count of the clone carrying this TCR beta chain is one. This entry is derived from a study of T cell changes during pregnancy in multiple sclerosis. The germline V and J ends were trimmed by 2 bases and 0 bases, with 7 bases remaining between them. Germline-derived CDR1 and CDR2 are SGHTA and FQGNSA. The length of the CDR3 is 14 residues. The data were produced by immunoSEQ multiplex PCR, yet TCRdb's version contains in-frame clones alone and is incomplete. The repertoire includes fewer than 80,000 clones, roughly 90% of them detected once, and 0.7% to 0.9% sits in the top ten. The sequence came from a female donor in good health, enrolled as a control in a pregnancy study. The V call is TRBV7-2, the J call TRBJ1-2; D gene unclear. This specimen was peripheral blood, taken in the first trimester of pregnancy. In DNA form, the CDR3 reads TGTGCCAGCAGCTTAAGCTTAGCTAACTATGGCTACACCTTC. This sequence encodes CASSLSLANYGYTF. The full variable domain, with the rest looked up from reference TRBV7-2 and TRBJ1-2, is GAGVSQSPSNKVTEKGKDVELRCDPISGHTALYWYRQSLGQGLEFLIYFQGNSAPDKSGLPSDRFSAERTGGSVSTLTIQRTQQEDSAVYLCASSLSLANYGYTFGSGTRLTVV.